A selection of T cell receptor beta chains follows, all from one sample in a study of CD8+CD57+ T cells in acquired aplastic anemia. TCRdb re-derived calls from the reads in MiXCR, one entry per CDR3 protein. Of approximately 170,000 distinct CDR3 sequences listed, approximately 49% are singletons. The sample taken for sequencing was sorted CD4+, CD8+, or CD8+CD57+ T cells (not recorded which) from PBMCs. The receptors were gathered from a human donor in good health, serving as a control. Each CDR3 is given with its conserved first and last residue. A row's size may be missing; if present it is once, few, many or a size class.

j_gene,abundance,v_gene,CDR3aa
TRBJ2-7,.,TRBV11-1,CASSRSRGNEQYF
TRBJ1-5,.,TRBV30,CAWSALTGPHQPQHF
TRBJ2-5,few,TRBV20-1,CSARTRQETQYF
TRBJ2-7,.,TRBV7-9,CASSLPLYEQYF
TRBJ1-1,many,TRBV7-9,CAGSPRQKGSINTEAFF
TRBJ2-1,many,TRBV7-9,CASSLSRADNEQFF
TRBJ2-7,.,TRBV7-2,CASINNHTGTGVFYEQYF
TRBJ1-2,.,TRBV20-1,CSATYRQDYGYTF
TRBJ2-7,few,TRBV7-3,CASSLRTGGYEQYF
TRBJ1-2,many,TRBV6-5,CASRAGGTNYGYTF
TRBJ1-1,.,TRBV29-1,CSVGRVNTEAFF
TRBJ2-7,.,TRBV7-2,CASSARTSGDTYEQYF
TRBJ1-6,many,TRBV2,CASSEAQAGNIRPLHF